The next 2 T cell receptor beta chains were all read from a single sample in a study of blood T cells in healthy people across ages. A second PCR of about 7 to 12 cycles used a sample-barcoded 5' primer and a J-beta primer mix. TCRdb recomputed calls from the 5' RACE reads with MiXCR, one row per CDR3 protein. This sample yields about 1.8 million distinct CDR3 sequences, of which 49% are seen a single time; approximately 2% belongs to the top ten. The sequenced material came from blood. Receptors originate from a middle-aged woman in good health.

The J gene is TRBJ2-1, the V gene TRBV6-5, with 8 bases fitting TRBD1. Trimming at V came to 6 bases and at J to 2 bases, leaving 3 bases not matched to a gene. This CDR3 has 14 residues. The germline CDR1 and CDR2 sequences are MNHEY and SVGAGI. The CDR3 is CASRPQGAYNEQFF. The CDR3 DNA is TGTGCCAGCAGGCCACAGGGGGCCTACAATGAGCAGTTCTTC.

The chain links TRBV6-5 to TRBJ2-6; no clear D. CDR3 length equals 17 residues. Trimming shortened V by 0 bases and J by 0 bases, and 9 bases separated the two germline ends. CDR1 MNHEY and CDR2 SVGAGI come from the germline V gene. The CDR3 sequence is CASSYSLFISGANVLTF. The CDR3 DNA is TGTGCCAGCAGTTACTCGTTATTCATCTCTGGGGCCAACGTCCTGACTTTC.